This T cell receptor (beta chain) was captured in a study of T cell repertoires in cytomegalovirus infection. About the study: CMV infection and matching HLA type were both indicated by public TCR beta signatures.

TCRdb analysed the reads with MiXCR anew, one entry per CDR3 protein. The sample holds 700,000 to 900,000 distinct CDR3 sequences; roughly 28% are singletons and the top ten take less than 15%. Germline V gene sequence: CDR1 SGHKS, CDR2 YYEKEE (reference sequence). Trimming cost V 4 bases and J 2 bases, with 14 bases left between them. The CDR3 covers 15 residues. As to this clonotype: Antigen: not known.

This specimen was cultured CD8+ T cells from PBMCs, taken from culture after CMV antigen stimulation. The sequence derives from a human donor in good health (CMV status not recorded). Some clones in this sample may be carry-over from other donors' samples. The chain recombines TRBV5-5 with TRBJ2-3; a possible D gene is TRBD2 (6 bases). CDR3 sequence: CASSPMGLFTDTQYF. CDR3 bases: TGTGCCAGCAGCCCCATGGGACTGTTCACAGATACGCAGTATTTT.